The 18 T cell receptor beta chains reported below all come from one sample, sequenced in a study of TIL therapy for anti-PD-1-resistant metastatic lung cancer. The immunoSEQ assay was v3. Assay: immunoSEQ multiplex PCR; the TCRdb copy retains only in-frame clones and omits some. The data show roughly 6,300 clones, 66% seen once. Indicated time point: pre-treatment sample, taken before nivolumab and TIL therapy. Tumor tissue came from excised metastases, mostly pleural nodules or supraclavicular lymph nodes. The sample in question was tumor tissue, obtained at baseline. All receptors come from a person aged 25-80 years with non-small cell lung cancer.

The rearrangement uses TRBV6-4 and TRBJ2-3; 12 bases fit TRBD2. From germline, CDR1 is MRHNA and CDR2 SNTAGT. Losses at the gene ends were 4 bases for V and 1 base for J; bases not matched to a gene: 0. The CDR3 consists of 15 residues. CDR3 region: CASSGTSGGTDTQYF. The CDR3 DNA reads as TGTGCCAGCAGTGGGACTAGCGGGGGCACAGATACGCAGTATTTT.

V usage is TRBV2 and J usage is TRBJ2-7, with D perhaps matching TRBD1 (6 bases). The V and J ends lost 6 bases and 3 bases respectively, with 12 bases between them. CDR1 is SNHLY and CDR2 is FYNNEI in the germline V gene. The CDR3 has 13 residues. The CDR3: CASRKDRFYEQYV. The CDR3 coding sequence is TGTGCCAGCAGGAAAGACAGGTTCTACGAGCAGTACGTC.

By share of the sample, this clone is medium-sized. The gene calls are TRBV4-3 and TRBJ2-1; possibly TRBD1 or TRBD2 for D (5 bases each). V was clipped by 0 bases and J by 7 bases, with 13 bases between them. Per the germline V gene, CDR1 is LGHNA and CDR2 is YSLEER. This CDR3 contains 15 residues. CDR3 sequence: CASSQDRTPGNEQFF. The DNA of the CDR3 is TGCGCCAGCAGCCAAGACAGGACACCGGGGAATGAGCAGTTCTTC.

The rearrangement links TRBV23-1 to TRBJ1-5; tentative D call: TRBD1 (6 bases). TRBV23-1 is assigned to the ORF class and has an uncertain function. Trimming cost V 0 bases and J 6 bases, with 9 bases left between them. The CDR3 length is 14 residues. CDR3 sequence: CASSQSRGGQPQHF. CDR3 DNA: TGCGCCAGCAGTCAATCGAGGGGGGGTCAGCCCCAGCATTTT.

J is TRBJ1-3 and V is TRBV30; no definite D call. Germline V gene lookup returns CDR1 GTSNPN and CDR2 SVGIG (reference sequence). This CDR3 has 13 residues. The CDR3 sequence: CARGISSGNTIYF. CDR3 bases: TGTGCACGAGGAATAAGCTCTGGAAACACCATATATTTT. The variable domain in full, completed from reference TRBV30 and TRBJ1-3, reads SQTIHQWPATLVQPVGSPLSLECTVEGTSNPNLYWYRQAAGRGLQLLFYSVGIGQISSEVPQNLSASRPQDRQFILSSKKLLLSDSGFYLCARGISSGNTIYFGEGSWLTVV.

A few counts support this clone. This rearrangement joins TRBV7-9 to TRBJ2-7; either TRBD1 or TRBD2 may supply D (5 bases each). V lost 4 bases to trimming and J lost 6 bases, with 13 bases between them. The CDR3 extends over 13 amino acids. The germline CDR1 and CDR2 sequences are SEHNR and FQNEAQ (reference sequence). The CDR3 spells CASSYNQGAEQYF. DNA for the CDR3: TGTGCCAGCAGCTATAACCAGGGAGCCGAGCAGTACTTC.

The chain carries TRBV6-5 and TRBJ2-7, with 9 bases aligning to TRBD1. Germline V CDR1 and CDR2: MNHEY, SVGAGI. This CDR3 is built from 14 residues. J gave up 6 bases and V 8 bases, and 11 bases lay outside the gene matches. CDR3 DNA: TGTGCCAGCCATAGGGGACAGGGCAATTTCGAGCAGTACGTC. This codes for CASHRGQGNFEQYV.

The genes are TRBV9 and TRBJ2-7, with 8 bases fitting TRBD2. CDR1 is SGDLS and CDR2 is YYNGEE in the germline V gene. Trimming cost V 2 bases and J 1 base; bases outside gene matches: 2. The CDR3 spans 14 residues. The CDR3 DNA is TGTGCCAGCAGCGTGACGGGAGGGTCCTACGAGCAGTACTTC. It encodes CASSVTGGSYEQYF.

CDR3 DNA sequence: TGTGCCAGCAGCTTAGAAACAGATACGCAGTATTTT. Protein sequence: CASSLETDTQYF. The V gene is TRBV7-9, the J gene TRBJ2-3, with D unresolved. V lost 1 base and J 3 bases, leaving 2 bases between the germline ends. CDR1 SEHNR and CDR2 FQNEAQ come from the germline V gene (reference sequence). The CDR3 consists of 12 residues.

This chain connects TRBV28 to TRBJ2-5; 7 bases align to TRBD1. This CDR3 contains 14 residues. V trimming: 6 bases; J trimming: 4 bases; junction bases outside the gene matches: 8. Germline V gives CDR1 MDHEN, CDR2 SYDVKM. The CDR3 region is CASRSQGIGETQYF. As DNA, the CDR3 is TGTGCCAGCAGATCACAGGGGATCGGAGAGACCCAGTACTTC.

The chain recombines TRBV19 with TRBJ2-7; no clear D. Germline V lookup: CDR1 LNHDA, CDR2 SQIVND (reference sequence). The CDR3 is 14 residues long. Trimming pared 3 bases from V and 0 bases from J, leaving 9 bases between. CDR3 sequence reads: CASSIGSLSYEQYF. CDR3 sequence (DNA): TGTGCCAGTAGTATCGGCAGCCTCTCCTACGAGCAGTACTTC.

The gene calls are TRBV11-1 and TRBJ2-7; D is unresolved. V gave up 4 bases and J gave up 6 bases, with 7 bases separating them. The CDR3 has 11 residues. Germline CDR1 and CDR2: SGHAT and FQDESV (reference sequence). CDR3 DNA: TGTGCCAGCAGCTCCCTGGGCGAGCAGTACTTC. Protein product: CASSSLGEQYF.

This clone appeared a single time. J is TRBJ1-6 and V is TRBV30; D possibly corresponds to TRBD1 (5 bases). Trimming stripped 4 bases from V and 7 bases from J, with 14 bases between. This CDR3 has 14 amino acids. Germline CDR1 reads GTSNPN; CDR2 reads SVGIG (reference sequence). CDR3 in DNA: TGTGCCTGGACCCTGAAGGGGAGGAATTCACCCCTCCACTTT. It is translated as CAWTLKGRNSPLHF.

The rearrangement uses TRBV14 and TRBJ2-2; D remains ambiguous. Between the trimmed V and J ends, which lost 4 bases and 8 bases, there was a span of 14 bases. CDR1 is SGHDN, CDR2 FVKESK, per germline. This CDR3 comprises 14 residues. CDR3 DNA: TGTGCCAGCAGCCCCAGAATAGGACCAGGGGAGCTGTTTTTT. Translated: CASSPRIGPGELFF.

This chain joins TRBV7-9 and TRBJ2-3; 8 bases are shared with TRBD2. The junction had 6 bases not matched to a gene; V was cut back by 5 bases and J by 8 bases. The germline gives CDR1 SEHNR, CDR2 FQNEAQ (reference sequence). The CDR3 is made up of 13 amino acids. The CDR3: CASSAGGAGTQYF. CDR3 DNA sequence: TGTGCCAGCAGCGCCGGGGGGGCCGGTACGCAGTATTTT.

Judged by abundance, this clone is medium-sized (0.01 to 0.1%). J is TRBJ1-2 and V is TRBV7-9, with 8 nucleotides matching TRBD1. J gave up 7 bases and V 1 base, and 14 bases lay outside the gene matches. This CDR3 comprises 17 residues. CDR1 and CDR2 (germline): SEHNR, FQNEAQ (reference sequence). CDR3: CASSLDRGRGQGSGYTF. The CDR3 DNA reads TGTGCCAGCAGCTTAGATCGGGGCAGGGGGCAAGGTAGTGGCTACACCTTC.

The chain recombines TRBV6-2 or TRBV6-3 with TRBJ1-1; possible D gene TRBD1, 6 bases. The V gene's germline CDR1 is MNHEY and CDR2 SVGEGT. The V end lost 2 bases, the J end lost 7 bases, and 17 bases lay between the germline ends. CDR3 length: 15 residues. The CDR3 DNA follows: TGTGCCAGCAGTTACGAGGTCAGGGGTGAGGATGAAGCTTTCTTT. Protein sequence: CASSYEVRGEDEAFF.

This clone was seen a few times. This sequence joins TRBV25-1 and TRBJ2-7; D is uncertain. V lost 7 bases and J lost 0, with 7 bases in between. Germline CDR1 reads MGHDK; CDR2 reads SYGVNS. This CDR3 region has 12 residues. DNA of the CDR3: TGTGCCAGCATTAGCTCCTCCTACGAGCAGTACTTC. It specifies CASISSSYEQYF.